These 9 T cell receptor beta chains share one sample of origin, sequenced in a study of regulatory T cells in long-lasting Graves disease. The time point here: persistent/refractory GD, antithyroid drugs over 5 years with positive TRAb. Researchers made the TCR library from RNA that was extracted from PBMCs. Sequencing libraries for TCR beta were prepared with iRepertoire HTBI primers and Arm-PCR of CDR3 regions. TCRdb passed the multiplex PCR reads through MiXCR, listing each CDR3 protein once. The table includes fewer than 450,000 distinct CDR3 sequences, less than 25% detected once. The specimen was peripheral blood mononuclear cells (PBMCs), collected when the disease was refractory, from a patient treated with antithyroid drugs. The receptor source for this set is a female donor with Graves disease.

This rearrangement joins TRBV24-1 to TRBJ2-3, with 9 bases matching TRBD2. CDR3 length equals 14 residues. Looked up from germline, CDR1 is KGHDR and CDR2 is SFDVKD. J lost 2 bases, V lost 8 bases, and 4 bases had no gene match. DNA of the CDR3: TGTGCCACCACCAGCGGGAGGACCACAGATACGCAGTATTTT. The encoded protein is CATTSGRTTDTQYF.

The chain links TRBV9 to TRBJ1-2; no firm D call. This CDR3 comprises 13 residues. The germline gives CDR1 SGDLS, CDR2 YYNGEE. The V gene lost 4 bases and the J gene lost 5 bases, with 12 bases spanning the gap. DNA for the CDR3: TGTGCCAGCAGCACCCTGACGGGATATGGCTACACCTTC. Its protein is CASSTLTGYGYTF.

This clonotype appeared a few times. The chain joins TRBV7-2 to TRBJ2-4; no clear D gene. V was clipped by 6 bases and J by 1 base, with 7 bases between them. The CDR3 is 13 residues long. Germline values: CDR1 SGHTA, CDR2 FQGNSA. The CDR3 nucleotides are TGTGCCAGCAGGGAGTGGGCCAAAAACATTCAGTACTTC. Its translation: CASREWAKNIQYF. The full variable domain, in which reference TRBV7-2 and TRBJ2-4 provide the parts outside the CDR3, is GAGVSQSPSNKVTEKGKDVELRCDPISGHTALYWYRQSLGQGLEFLIYFQGNSAPDKSGLPSDRFSAERTGGSVSTLTIQRTQQEDSAVYLCASREWAKNIQYFGAGTRLSVL.

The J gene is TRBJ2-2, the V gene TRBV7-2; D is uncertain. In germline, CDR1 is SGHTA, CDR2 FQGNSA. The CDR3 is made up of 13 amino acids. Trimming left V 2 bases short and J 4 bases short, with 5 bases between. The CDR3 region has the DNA TGTGCCAGCAGCTTAAGGTCCACCGGGGAGCTGTTTTTT. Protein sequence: CASSLRSTGELFF. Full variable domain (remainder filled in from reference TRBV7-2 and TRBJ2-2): GAGVSQSPSNKVTEKGKDVELRCDPISGHTALYWYRQSLGQGLEFLIYFQGNSAPDKSGLPSDRFSAERTGGSVSTLTIQRTQQEDSAVYLCASSLRSTGELFFGEGSRLTVL.

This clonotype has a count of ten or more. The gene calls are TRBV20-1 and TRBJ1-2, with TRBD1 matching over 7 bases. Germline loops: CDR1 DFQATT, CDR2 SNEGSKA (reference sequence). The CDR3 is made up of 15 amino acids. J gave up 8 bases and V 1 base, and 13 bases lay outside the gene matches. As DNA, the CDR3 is TGCAGTGCTAGAGTCGCGAACAGGGGAGGCGAGGGCTACACCTTC. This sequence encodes CSARVANRGGEGYTF.

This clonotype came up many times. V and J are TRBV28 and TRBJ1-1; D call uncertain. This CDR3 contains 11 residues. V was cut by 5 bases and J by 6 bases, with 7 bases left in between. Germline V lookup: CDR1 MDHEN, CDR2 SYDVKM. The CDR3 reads CASSKVPEAFF. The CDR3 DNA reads TGTGCCAGCAGTAAAGTCCCTGAAGCTTTCTTT.

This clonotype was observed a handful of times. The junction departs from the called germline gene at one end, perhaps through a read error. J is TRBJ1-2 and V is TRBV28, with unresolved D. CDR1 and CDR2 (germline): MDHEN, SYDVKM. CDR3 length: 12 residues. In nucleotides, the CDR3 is TGTGCCAGCCGTTTAGTGAGCTATGGCTACACCTTC. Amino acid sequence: CASRLVSYGYTF.

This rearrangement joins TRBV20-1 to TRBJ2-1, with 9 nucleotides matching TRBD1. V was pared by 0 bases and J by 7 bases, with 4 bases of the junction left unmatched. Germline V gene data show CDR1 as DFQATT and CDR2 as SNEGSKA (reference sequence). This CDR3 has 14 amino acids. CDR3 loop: CSAREGQGYNEQFF. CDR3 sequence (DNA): TGCAGTGCTAGAGAAGGACAGGGGTATAATGAGCAGTTCTTC.

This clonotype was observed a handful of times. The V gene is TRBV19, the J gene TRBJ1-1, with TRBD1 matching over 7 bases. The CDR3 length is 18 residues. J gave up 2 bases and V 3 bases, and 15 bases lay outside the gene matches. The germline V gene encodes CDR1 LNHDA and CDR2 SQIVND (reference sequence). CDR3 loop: CASSILPGQLILNTEAFF. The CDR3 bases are TGTGCCAGTAGTATCCTTCCGGGACAGCTAATCCTTAACACTGAAGCTTTCTTT.